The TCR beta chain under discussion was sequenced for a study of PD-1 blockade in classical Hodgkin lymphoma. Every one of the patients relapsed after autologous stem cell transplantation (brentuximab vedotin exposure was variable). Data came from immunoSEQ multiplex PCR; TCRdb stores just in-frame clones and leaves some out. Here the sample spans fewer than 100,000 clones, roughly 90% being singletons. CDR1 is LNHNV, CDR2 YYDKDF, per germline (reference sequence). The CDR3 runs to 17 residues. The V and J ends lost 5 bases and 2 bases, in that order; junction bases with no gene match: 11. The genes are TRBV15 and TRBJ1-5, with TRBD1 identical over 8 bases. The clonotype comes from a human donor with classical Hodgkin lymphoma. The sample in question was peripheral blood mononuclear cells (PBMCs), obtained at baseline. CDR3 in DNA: TGTGCCACCAGCTCCGGACAGGGCGCATATGGCAATCAGCCCCAGCATTTT. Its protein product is CATSSGQGAYGNQPQHF. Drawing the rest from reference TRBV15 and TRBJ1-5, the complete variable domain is DAMVIQNPRYQVTQFGKPVTLSCSQTLNHNVMYWYQQKSSQAPKLLFHYYDKDFNNEADTPDNFQSRRPNTSFCFLDIRSPGLGDTAMYLCATSSGQGAYGNQPQHFGDGTRLSIL.